These T cell receptor beta chains were read from a single sample in a study of blood T cell repertoires in COVID-19. Method: immunoSEQ multiplex PCR; TCRdb's copy keeps in-frame clones and lacks some. This table holds over 150,000 clones, around nine tenths found once. Material: peripheral blood. These receptors were obtained from a man in his sixties with COVID-19, enrolled during active disease. Each CDR3 is given with its conserved first and last residue. The D gene is left open where the match is weak. Size tells how often a clone was seen (once, few, many) or the class of an expanded clone, and some rows leave it out.

CDR3 DNA | CDR3 protein | J gene | V gene | D gene | clone size
TGCGCCAGCAGCTTGGCCACAGGGGGGATAGCCGGGGAGCTGTTTTTT | CASSLATGGIAGELFF | TRBJ2-2 | TRBV5-1 | TRBD1 | .
TGTGCCAGCAGTTTCACGGTCTGGAATGAGCAGTTCTTC | CASSFTVWNEQFF | TRBJ2-1 | TRBV6-2/TRBV6-3 | . | .
TGTGCCAGCAGCCCACAACTCGACAGCGCTTGGGAGCAGTTCTTC | CASSPQLDSAWEQFF | TRBJ2-1 | TRBV5-6 | . | .
TGCGCCAGCAGCCAAGAAATAGTAGCCCACGGCTACACCTTC | CASSQEIVAHGYTF | TRBJ1-2 | TRBV4-1 | . | few
TGTGCCAGCAGCTTAGACCGGACTAGCGGAGAGCAGTTCTTC | CASSLDRTSGEQFF | TRBJ2-1 | TRBV11-2 | TRBD2 | .
TGTGCCAGCAGCCCCGGACAGGGGGGTAATTCACCCCTCCACTTT | CASSPGQGGNSPLHF | TRBJ1-6 | TRBV3-1/TRBV3-2 | TRBD1 | once
TGTGCCAGTAAAGGCCAGGGGAATGAAAAACTGTTTTTT | CASKGQGNEKLFF | TRBJ1-4 | TRBV19 | . | .
TGTGCCAGCAGCTTAGCTCTAGCGGGAGGTCTCGGGGAGCTGTTTTTT | CASSLALAGGLGELFF | TRBJ2-2 | TRBV7-2 | TRBD2 | .
TGCGCCAGCAGCTTGGAACGGCAGGGAGGGAGGGGTGAGGGCACTGAAGCTTTCTTT | CASSLERQGGRGEGTEAFF | TRBJ1-1 | TRBV5-1 | . | .
TGTGCCAGCAGTTACCTTCTTGGGCAGGGCAATGAGCAGTTCTTC | CASSYLLGQGNEQFF | TRBJ2-1 | TRBV6-6 | . | .
TGTGCCAGCAGCTCGACAGGGGGCCCCACTGAAGCTTTCTTT | CASSSTGGPTEAFF | TRBJ1-1 | TRBV3-1/TRBV3-2 | TRBD1 | .
TGTGCCAGCAGCTTATACACTATCGATACGCAGTATTTT | CASSLYTIDTQYF | TRBJ2-3 | TRBV7-2 | . | .
TGTGCCAGCACCCTTGGACAGGGGAGGAATTCACCCCTCCACTTT | CASTLGQGRNSPLHF | TRBJ1-6 | TRBV6-5 | TRBD1 | .
TGTGCCAGCAGTTACCCCCGACTAGATGCCAGGGGGATCCTCGTTTATGAAGCTTTCTTT | CASSYPRLDARGILVYEAFF | TRBJ1-1 | TRBV6-2/TRBV6-3 | TRBD1 | .
TGTGCCAGCAGAGACAGGGCCTCTGGAAACACCATATATTTT | CASRDRASGNTIYF | TRBJ1-3 | TRBV28 | TRBD1 | .
TGCGCCAGCAGAGATGGCGACCGGGTTTCCTACAATGAGCAGTTCTTC | CASRDGDRVSYNEQFF | TRBJ2-1 | TRBV5-1 | . | .
TGTGCCAGCAGCCGCGGGGAGGGGGGAGGCTACACCTTC | CASSRGEGGGYTF | TRBJ1-2 | TRBV7-9 | . | .
TGTGCCAGCAGCTTTCAGGGCTCCTACAATGAGCAGTTCTTC | CASSFQGSYNEQFF | TRBJ2-1 | TRBV11-2 | . | .
TGTGCCAGCAGACCCTTTTCCCGGACAGGAGGAAACACCATATATTTT | CASRPFSRTGGNTIYF | TRBJ1-3 | TRBV6-6 | TRBD1 | .
TGCGCCAGCAGCCTTGGGGGCCATAGCCCCTACGAGCAGTACTTC | CASSLGGHSPYEQYF | TRBJ2-7 | TRBV4-1 | . | .
TGTGCCAGCAGCCAGAGACCGTGGGGGCGCGTAGACACCGGGGAGCTGTTTTTT | CASSQRPWGRVDTGELFF | TRBJ2-2 | TRBV7-8 | . | .
TGTGCCATCAGGGAGCGGGAGGGCCAGTCAGATACGCAGTATTTT | CAIREREGQSDTQYF | TRBJ2-3 | TRBV10-3 | TRBD2 | .
TGTGCCAGCAGATACAACCGTGGGCTAGCGGGGAGCGCAGATACGCAGTATTTT | CASRYNRGLAGSADTQYF | TRBJ2-3 | TRBV6-2/TRBV6-3 | TRBD2 | once
TGTGCCAGCAGCTTAAAACAGGGTGCTTCGAGTCGTGGCTACACCTTC | CASSLKQGASSRGYTF | TRBJ1-2 | TRBV7-9 | . | .
TGTGCCAGCAGCTTGCCAGGACTCCGTTCACCCCTCCACTTT | CASSLPGLRSPLHF | TRBJ1-6 | TRBV7-2 | . | .
TGTGCCAGTAGTACGGCTAGCGGCACAGAGTACGAGCAGTACTTC | CASSTASGTEYEQYF | TRBJ2-7 | TRBV19 | TRBD2 | .
TGTGCCAGCAGTCCGCTGGCTAGCGGGAGGGCCCCCTACGAGCAGTACTTC | CASSPLASGRAPYEQYF | TRBJ2-7 | TRBV27 | TRBD2 | many
TGCAGCGTTGCTTCCGGGGGAGGCTCCTACGAGCAGTACTTC | CSVASGGGSYEQYF | TRBJ2-7 | TRBV29-1 | . | .
TGTGCCAGCACCGGCTGGATGGACACCACGAACACCGGGGAGCTGTTTTTT | CASTGWMDTTNTGELFF | TRBJ2-2 | TRBV7-9 | . | .
TGTGCCAGCAGTGAAGCGATGCAGGGGGCAGGCTATGGCTACACCTTC | CASSEAMQGAGYGYTF | TRBJ1-2 | TRBV2 | TRBD1 | once
TGTGCCACCAGGCGGGGCGCAAGCTACGAGCAGTACTTC | CATRRGASYEQYF | TRBJ2-7 | TRBV15 | . | .
TGTGCCAGTAGTCGGACTTCAATGGGCACAGATACGCAGTATTTT | CASSRTSMGTDTQYF | TRBJ2-3 | TRBV19 | . | .
TGTGCCAGCAGCTCCGGGATTGGCCAGGACACCATATATTTT | CASSSGIGQDTIYF | TRBJ1-3 | TRBV3-1/TRBV3-2 | . | .
TGTGCCAGCAGCCAAGGCCCACTAGCGGAGCATGGGCAGTACTTC | CASSQGPLAEHGQYF | TRBJ2-7 | TRBV3-1/TRBV3-2 | TRBD2 | .
TGCAGCGTTATCTCGCTAAACACTGAAGCTTTCTTT | CSVISLNTEAFF | TRBJ1-1 | TRBV29-1 | . | .
TGTGCCAGTAGTAGGCCGGGTAGCAATCAGCCCCAGCATTTT | CASSRPGSNQPQHF | TRBJ1-5 | TRBV19 | . | .
TGTGCCAGCAGTTACGCAGGGGGCGCGGACGGCGGCTACACCTTC | CASSYAGGADGGYTF | TRBJ1-2 | TRBV6-5 | TRBD1 | .
TGTGCCAGTAAGGCGGGACTAGCGGGAGGGGAGCAGTTCTTC | CASKAGLAGGEQFF | TRBJ2-1 | TRBV19 | TRBD2 | .
TGTGCCAGCAGCTACCGATGGGCGGGAGGTAGGGGTAGCCAAGAGACCCAGTACTTC | CASSYRWAGGRGSQETQYF | TRBJ2-5 | TRBV11-2 | TRBD2 | .
TGTGCCATCAGTGACCACCAGGGAGGGAACATGAACACTGAAGCTTTCTTT | CAISDHQGGNMNTEAFF | TRBJ1-1 | TRBV10-3 | . | .
TGTGCCAGCAGCTTGGGACAGGGGGCGTCCACTGAAGCTTTCTTT | CASSLGQGASTEAFF | TRBJ1-1 | TRBV7-2 | TRBD1 | .
TGTGCCAGCAGTGATTATAGGGAAGGGGCAGGAAACACCATATATTTT | CASSDYREGAGNTIYF | TRBJ1-3 | TRBV25-1 | . | .
TGTGCCTGGAGCGCAGGACACCGCGAAAAACTGTTTTTT | CAWSAGHREKLFF | TRBJ1-4 | TRBV30 | . | .
TGTGCCAGCAGCTTAGCATCCGCGGGGGCAACCTACGAGCAGTACTTC | CASSLASAGATYEQYF | TRBJ2-7 | TRBV7-2 | . | .
TGCGCCAGCAGCTTCGGGTATAGGACAGGGGGCGCAGGGGGCTACACCTTC | CASSFGYRTGGAGGYTF | TRBJ1-2 | TRBV5-1 | TRBD1 | .